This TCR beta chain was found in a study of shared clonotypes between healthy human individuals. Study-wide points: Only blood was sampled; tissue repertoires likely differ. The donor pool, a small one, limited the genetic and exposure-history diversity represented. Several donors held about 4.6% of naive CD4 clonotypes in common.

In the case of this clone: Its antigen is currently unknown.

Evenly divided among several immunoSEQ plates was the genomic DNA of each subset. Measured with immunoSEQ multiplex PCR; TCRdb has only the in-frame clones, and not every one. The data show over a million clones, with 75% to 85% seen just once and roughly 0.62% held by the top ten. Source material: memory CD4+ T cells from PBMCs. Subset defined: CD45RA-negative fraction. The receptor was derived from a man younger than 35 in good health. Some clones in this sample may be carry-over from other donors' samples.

The CDR3 nucleotides read TGTGCCAGCAGGCAGGGACTAGCGGTTAGCTCCTACAATGAGCAGTTCTTC. It yields the protein CASRQGLAVSSYNEQFF. The rearrangement links TRBV5-4 to TRBJ2-1, with 11 bases matching TRBD2. The CDR3 runs to 17 residues. Losses at the gene ends were 5 bases for V and 0 bases for J; bases not matched to a gene: 7. CDR1 is SGHNT and CDR2 is YYREEE in the germline V gene (reference sequence).